A selection of T cell receptor beta chains follows, all from one sample in a study of T cell repertoires in cytomegalovirus infection. From the reads, TCRdb called clonotypes with MiXCR, one entry per CDR3 protein. Of more than 500,000 distinct CDR3 sequences listed, about 17% were seen once; the top ten hold about 24%. The sequenced sample was CD8+ T cells from PBMCs. These receptors all stem from a human donor in good health (CMV status not recorded). Some clones in this sample may be carry-over from other donors' samples. CDR3s leave out the opening cysteine and the closing phenylalanine or tryptophan. A D gene is named only where the DNA matches it firmly.

J gene,D gene,V gene,CDR3 protein
TRBJ2-3,-,TRBV6-1,ASSPDTQY
TRBJ2-1,TRBD2,TRBV6-6,ASSYSGTNYNEQF
TRBJ2-7,-,TRBV7-8,ASSLGLSSYEQY
TRBJ1-2,-,TRBV7-6,ASSSGGGAGMDYGYT
TRBJ1-1,-,TRBV6-2/TRBV6-3,ASTSLARPEAF
TRBJ2-1,TRBD1,TRBV7-3,ASSSLPPGQGVYEQF
TRBJ2-2,-,TRBV7-8,ASSMLQDTGELF
TRBJ2-2,-,TRBV25-1,ASSEKGTVHTGELF
TRBJ2-3,TRBD2,TRBV14,ASSHGLAGVTDTQY
TRBJ2-7,TRBD1,TRBV27,ASSPIATGWDRRYEQY
TRBJ2-6,-,TRBV29-1,SVADPGESGANVLT
TRBJ2-2,-,TRBV12-3/TRBV12-4,ASHQGNTGELF
TRBJ2-1,TRBD1,TRBV6-1,ASSLGQTNEQF
TRBJ1-4,-,TRBV12-3/TRBV12-4,ASSPLDGRTNEKLF
TRBJ1-5,-,TRBV28,ASSLGGGPGH
TRBJ1-2,-,TRBV14,ASSQVERDGYT
TRBJ2-1,-,TRBV9,ASSGQENEQF
TRBJ1-2,-,TRBV7-9,ASRHTGQLNYGYT
TRBJ1-5,-,TRBV29-1,SVVGNQPQH
TRBJ1-1,-,TRBV6-2/TRBV6-3,ASSYTDSWTTEAF
TRBJ1-1,-,TRBV7-8,ASSPGWGGTEAF
TRBJ2-7,-,TRBV6-8,ASSLTGPPLYEQY
TRBJ1-1,-,TRBV11-2,ASSLFQVGVEGTEAF
TRBJ1-5,-,TRBV12-3/TRBV12-4,ASSPEAGERSNQPQH
TRBJ2-1,-,TRBV2,ARAGMDEQF
TRBJ1-1,-,TRBV27,ASSSMGRGTEAF
TRBJ1-2,-,TRBV4-2,ASSQELGGGDYYGYT
TRBJ1-1,-,TRBV4-2,ASSQVSQGLLNTEAF
TRBJ1-2,-,TRBV19,ASSMGPHYGYT
TRBJ2-7,-,TRBV5-4,ASSNAGEQY
TRBJ1-2,-,TRBV7-9,ASSLEVDSGYGYT
TRBJ2-7,TRBD2,TRBV7-9,ASSPLAGLYEQY
TRBJ2-1,-,TRBV25-1,ASSELVVKGRSYNEQF
TRBJ1-1,-,TRBV20-1,SARVLTENTEAF
TRBJ2-3,-,TRBV5-1,ASSLEQPTDTQY
TRBJ1-1,-,TRBV7-9,ASSPQRTEAF
TRBJ1-1,-,TRBV29-1,SVYTLNTEAF
TRBJ2-7,-,TRBV28,ASSLSGVEQY
TRBJ1-6,-,TRBV16,ASSQGGDNSPLH
TRBJ2-7,-,TRBV7-2,ASSLAQDRSYEQY
TRBJ2-7,-,TRBV20-1,SASDVSYEQY
TRBJ2-1,TRBD2,TRBV10-3,AISGPSGRAGYNEQF
TRBJ2-3,-,TRBV11-2,ASSRVTGPLSDTQY
TRBJ1-1,-,TRBV5-6,ASSRGGEAF
TRBJ1-4,-,TRBV5-1,ASSPHFREKLF
TRBJ1-5,-,TRBV19,ASSIVWVNQPQH
TRBJ2-4,TRBD2,TRBV12-3/TRBV12-4,ASRLAGGPPNIQY
TRBJ1-2,TRBD1,TRBV5-5,ASSLDPGTGLGYF
TRBJ1-5,-,TRBV19,ASSADRYNQPQH
TRBJ2-1,-,TRBV18,ASSPPRGAFINEQF
TRBJ2-1,TRBD2,TRBV2,ASSEDSGLAGHSYNEQF
TRBJ1-5,-,TRBV19,ASSISGFNQPQH
TRBJ1-2,-,TRBV5-1,ASSLEVRTYGYT
TRBJ2-3,TRBD2,TRBV28,ASSLHPGGLAGVLGMADTQY
TRBJ2-7,TRBD1,TRBV7-2,ASSPDRASYEQY
TRBJ2-5,-,TRBV5-6,ASRSGGETQY
TRBJ1-1,-,TRBV28,ASSYPPVGKERTEAF